The 25 T cell receptor beta chains in this list originate from one sample, sequenced in a study of cytomegalovirus exposure and HLA in healthy donors. PCR used 60 Vbeta primers and 13 Jbeta primers. Using immunoSEQ multiplex PCR, the repertoire was profiled, and TCRdb retains in-frame clones only, with some absent. The data show about 110,000 clones, roughly 70% seen once. The material sequenced was PBMCs. The receptors shown here come from an older woman in good health and CMV-seropositive.

The rearrangement joins TRBV5-1 to TRBJ2-5; 7 bases are a match to TRBD1. The CDR3 consists of 14 residues. The germline V gene encodes CDR1 SGHRS and CDR2 YFSETQ. With 7 bases clipped from V and 11 bases from J, the junction kept 17 bases outside the gene matches. The CDR3 DNA reads as TGCGCCAGCGGTCAGGGGGTGGTCGCGGAAGAGCAGTACTTC. Translating gives CASGQGVVAEEQYF.

This chain uses TRBV27 with TRBJ1-5; TRBD1 aligns across 9 bases. This CDR3 comprises 16 residues. V lost 0 bases, J lost 2 bases, and 2 bases stayed unmatched. CDR1 MNHEY and CDR2 SMNVEV come from the germline V gene (reference sequence). CDR3 residues: CASSLSRTGGNQPQHF. The CDR3 nucleotides read TGTGCCAGCAGTTTATCGAGGACAGGGGGCAATCAGCCCCAGCATTTT.

The CDR3 DNA is TGTGCCAGCAGCAAAGGGGGTATCCAAGAGACCCAGTACTTC. Its protein is CASSKGGIQETQYF. The genes are TRBV7-2 and TRBJ2-5; D perhaps matches TRBD1 (6 bases). The V and J ends lost 5 bases and 1 base respectively, with 11 bases between them. The CDR3 sequence is 14 residues long. Germline V gene sequence: CDR1 SGHTA, CDR2 FQGNSA.

This clone was found a few times. The chain uses TRBV5-1 and TRBJ1-1; 8 bases fit TRBD1. The CDR3 runs to 12 residues. V trimming: 3 bases; J trimming: 7 bases; junction bases outside the gene matches: 2. CDR1 is SGHRS, CDR2 YFSETQ, per germline. CDR3 sequence (DNA): TGCGCCAGCAGCTACGGACAGGGTGAAGCTTTCTTT. Translated, it gives CASSYGQGEAFF.

This clone was observed once. This chain links TRBV4-1 with TRBJ2-3; 11 nucleotides agree with TRBD2. Germline loops: CDR1 MGHRA, CDR2 YSYEKL. V shed 1 base, J shed 8 bases, and the junction held 8 bases outside the gene matches. There are 16 residues in the CDR3. The CDR3 region is CASSQGLAGPEGTQYF. In nucleotides, the CDR3 is TGCGCCAGCAGCCAAGGACTAGCGGGGCCTGAGGGTACGCAGTATTTT.

The chain carries TRBV29-1 and TRBJ1-2; TRBD1 matches 7 bases. Trimming cost V 4 bases and J 5 bases; bases outside gene matches: 4. The CDR3 sequence is 12 residues long. Germline assignment: CDR1 SQVTM and CDR2 ANQGSEA. This CDR3 is CSVATGKYGYTF. CDR3 nucleotides: TGCAGCGTTGCGACAGGGAAATATGGCTACACCTTC. Filled out from reference TRBV29-1 and TRBJ1-2, the complete variable domain reads SAVISQKPSRDICQRGTSLTIQCQVDSQVTMMFWYRQQPGQSLTLIATANQGSEATYESGFVIDKFPISRPNLTFSTLTVSNMSPEDSSIYLCSVATGKYGYTFGSGTRLTVV.

This clone was counted a few times. The chain carries TRBV5-6 and TRBJ1-1; tentatively, D is TRBD1 (6 bases). CDR1 and CDR2 from the germline V gene are SGHDT and YYEEEE. Trimming removed 4 bases at V and 1 base at J, with 14 bases between. This CDR3 contains 15 residues. Here the CDR3 DNA reads TGTGCCAGCAGCCCCCGGGGGGCACCGAACACTGAAGCTTTCTTT. Protein product: CASSPRGAPNTEAFF. The full variable domain, completed using reference TRBV5-6 and TRBJ1-1, is DAGVTQSPTHLIKTRGQQVTLRCSPKSGHDTVSWYQQALGQGPQFIFQYYEEEERQRGNFPDRFSGHQFPNYSSELNVNALLLGDSALYLCASSPRGAPNTEAFFGQGTRLTVV.

The V call is TRBV6-6, the J call TRBJ1-2; the D is unclear. The CDR3 has 13 residues. With 0 bases removed from V and 6 bases from J, the gap between germline ends came to 8 bases. The V gene's germline CDR1 is MNHNY and CDR2 SVGAGI (reference sequence). CDR3 nucleotides: TGTGCCAGCAGTTACTCCTATTTGGATGGCTACACCTTC. This encodes CASSYSYLDGYTF.

This clone was counted between two and nine times. The genes are TRBV6-5 and TRBJ1-1; no firm D call. Germline V gene data show CDR1 as MNHEY and CDR2 as SVGAGI. The V end was cut by 8 bases, the J end by 7 bases, with 17 bases between. The CDR3 length is 13 residues. The CDR3 protein is CASFTLRHNEAFF. Here the CDR3 DNA reads TGTGCCAGCTTCACCCTTAGACACAATGAAGCTTTCTTT.

The gene calls are TRBV25-1 and TRBJ1-2; D ambiguous. Germline values: CDR1 MGHDK, CDR2 SYGVNS. Trimming took 3 bases from V and 7 from J, leaving 6 bases between them. This CDR3 has 11 residues. The CDR3 reads CASSDLFGYTF. Written as DNA, the CDR3 is TGTGCCAGCAGTGACCTTTTTGGCTACACCTTC.

This clone was counted only a few times. Here the CDR3 DNA reads TGTGCCAGTAGTTGGGGCAGGGACGAGCAGTACTTC. Encoded protein: CASSWGRDEQYF. The chain is built from TRBV19 and TRBJ2-7; tentative D call: TRBD1 (5 bases). Germline V gene data show CDR1 as LNHDA and CDR2 as SQIVND (reference sequence). Trimming shortened V by 5 bases and J by 5 bases, and 10 bases separated the two germline ends. The CDR3 consists of 12 residues. Together with reference TRBV19 and TRBJ2-7, the CDR3 gives the full variable domain: DGGITQSPKYLFRKEGQNVTLSCEQNLNHDAMYWYRQDPGQGLRLIYYSQIVNDFQKGDIAEGYSVSREKKESFPLTVTSAQKNPTAFYLCASSWGRDEQYFGPGTRLTVT.

V and J are TRBV27 and TRBJ1-2, with 9 bases fitting TRBD1. Germline V gene lookup returns CDR1 MNHEY and CDR2 SMNVEV (reference sequence). V lost 6 bases, J lost 4 bases, and 6 bases stayed unmatched. The CDR3 totals 14 residues. The CDR3 spells CASRGTGIGYGYTF. The CDR3 DNA reads as TGTGCCAGCAGGGGGACAGGGATCGGCTATGGCTACACCTTC.

The rearrangement joins TRBV7-7 to TRBJ2-5; 9 bases line up with TRBD1. Per the germline V gene, CDR1 is SSHAT and CDR2 is FNYEAQ (reference sequence). The ends lost 5 bases at V and 4 bases at J; junction bases unmatched: 8. The CDR3 spans 15 residues. In nucleotides, the CDR3 is TGTGCCAGCAGCCGGGACAGGGAGGGGCGAGAGACCCAGTACTTC. Translating it yields CASSRDREGRETQYF. Filled out from reference TRBV7-7 and TRBJ2-5, the complete variable domain reads GAGVSQSPRYKVTKRGQDVTLRCDPISSHATLYWYQQALGQGPEFLTYFNYEAQPDKSGLPSDRFSAERPEGSISTLTIQRTEQRDSAMYRCASSRDREGRETQYFGPGTRLLVL.

V and J are TRBV5-1 and TRBJ2-6; D possibly corresponds to TRBD1 (6 bases). Trimming cost V 7 bases and J 0 bases, with 8 bases left between them. Germline CDR1 SGHRS, CDR2 YFSETQ. The CDR3 is 14 amino acids. CDR3 sequence (DNA): TGCGCCAGCGGGGACATCTCTGGGGCCAACGTCCTGACTTTC. Encoded protein: CASGDISGANVLTF.

The chain has TRBV18 and TRBJ2-1, with TRBD2 identical over 7 bases. Germline V lookup: CDR1 KGHSH, CDR2 LQKENI. With 0 bases clipped from V and 10 bases from J, the junction kept 12 bases outside the gene matches. CDR3 size: 16 residues. CDR3 sequence reads: CASSPPWQAAGDEQFF. For the CDR3, the DNA is TGTGCCAGCTCACCACCGTGGCAGGCGGCGGGAGACGAGCAGTTCTTC.

This clone was detected only once. The gene calls are TRBV10-1 and TRBJ2-3, with 8 bases identical to TRBD2. In germline, CDR1 is WNHNN, CDR2 SYGVQD (reference sequence). V lost 0 bases and J lost 6; bases outside the gene matches: 11. This CDR3 region has 17 residues. CDR3 sequence reads: CASSESPAGAPGDTQYF. The CDR3 nucleotides read TGCGCCAGCAGTGAGTCCCCAGCGGGGGCCCCCGGGGATACGCAGTATTTT.

This chain links TRBV18 with TRBJ2-5, with 8 bases that match TRBD1. This CDR3 is built from 16 residues. J lost 5 bases, V lost 3 bases, and 11 bases had no gene match. The germline V gene encodes CDR1 KGHSH and CDR2 LQKENI. CDR3 in DNA: TGTGCCAGCTCACCCACCCTCCAGGGGGCTGGGGAGACCCAGTACTTC. Translating gives CASSPTLQGAGETQYF.

The CDR3 loop is CASSPGGEAFF. For the CDR3, the DNA is TGTGCCAGCTCACCCGGCGGAGAAGCTTTCTTT. The chain carries TRBV18 and TRBJ1-1, with no clear D. CDR1 is KGHSH and CDR2 is LQKENI in the germline V gene. The germline V and J ends were trimmed by 3 bases and 8 bases, with 7 bases remaining between them. The CDR3 consists of 11 residues.

This clone was counted between two and nine times. V and J are TRBV4-1 and TRBJ2-1, with 8 bases aligning to TRBD2. Germline lookup yields CDR1 MGHRA and CDR2 YSYEKL. Unmatched junction bases numbered 12, after V lost 0 bases and J lost 8 bases. The CDR3 is made up of 17 amino acids. The DNA of the CDR3 is TGCGCCAGCAGCCAAGATCGAGGTCTAGCGGGCGTCTATGAGCAGTTCTTC. Translated, it gives CASSQDRGLAGVYEQFF.

The sample holds a few counts of this clone. Other nucleotide sequences in the sample specify the same CDR3. The chain employs TRBV5-1 and TRBJ1-5; TRBD1 agrees at 7 bases. CDR1 and CDR2 (germline): SGHRS, YFSETQ. Trimming at V came to 4 bases and at J to 4 bases, leaving 5 bases not matched to a gene. This CDR3 region has 14 residues. The CDR3 reads CASSQGTENQPQHF. CDR3 nucleotides: TGCGCCAGCAGCCAAGGGACAGAGAATCAGCCCCAGCATTTT.

This clone appeared a few times. CDR3 coding DNA: TGTGCCAGCAGTGCAGGGGTACGGGAAAAACTGTTTTTT. Protein: CASSAGVREKLFF. V and J are TRBV2 and TRBJ1-4; a weak D match, TRBD1 (6 bases). The CDR3 loop spans 13 amino acids. Trimming took 4 bases from V and 8 from J, leaving 11 bases between them. CDR1 and CDR2 (germline): SNHLY, FYNNEI.

This rearrangement joins TRBV10-3 to TRBJ2-3; 7 nucleotides match TRBD1. This CDR3 region has 13 residues. After removal of 11 bases from V and 0 bases from J, the junction contained 5 bases not matched to a gene. Germline CDR1 and CDR2: ENHRY and SYGVKD. CDR3 protein: CAVRQGSTDTQYF. CDR3 coding DNA: TGTGCCGTGCGACAGGGTAGCACAGATACGCAGTATTTT.

The chain couples TRBV7-3 to TRBJ1-2, with 10 bases fitting TRBD1. J gave up 4 bases and V 5 bases, and 7 bases lay outside the gene matches. The CDR3 is 15 amino acids. CDR1 is SGHTA, CDR2 FQGTGA, per germline. DNA of the CDR3: TGTGCCAGCAGCCCTGGGACAGGGGCCTCCTATGGCTACACCTTC. Translating gives CASSPGTGASYGYTF.

This rearrangement joins TRBV6-6 to TRBJ1-2; perhaps TRBD1 as D (5 bases). Germline values: CDR1 MNHNY, CDR2 SVGAGI (reference sequence). Trimming shortened V by 5 bases and J by 8 bases, and 18 bases separated the two germline ends. This CDR3 spans 14 amino acids. CDR3 residues: CASSPLGGTGGYTF. For the CDR3, the DNA is TGTGCCAGCAGTCCCCTTGGCGGGACGGGAGGCTACACCTTC.

This clone was seen only once. The rearrangement joins TRBV4-3 to TRBJ1-6; the D gene is possibly TRBD1 (6 bases). Between the trimmed V and J ends, which lost 3 bases and 6 bases, there was a span of 15 bases. Per the germline V gene, CDR1 is LGHNA and CDR2 is YSLEER. The CDR3 spans 16 residues. CDR3 sequence: CASSQTTGHLNSPLHF. The CDR3 nucleotides are TGCGCCAGCAGCCAGACCACGGGACACCTTAATTCACCCCTCCACTTT.